The next 24 T cell receptor beta chains were all read from a single sample in a study of OX40 agonist ivuxolimab in advanced cancers. Sequenced by immunoSEQ multiplex PCR; TCRdb stores in-frame clones only, minus some. The profile shows 28,000 or so clones, 85% to 95% of them singletons. The material was CD4+ or CD8+ T cells sorted from blood, obtained in a trial of the OX40 agonist ivuxolimab. The receptors stem from an adult with an advanced solid tumor such as melanoma, head and neck, liver or kidney cancer.

The rearrangement links TRBV19 to TRBJ2-7, with TRBD2 identical over 9 bases. The CDR3 consists of 14 residues. Trimming cost V 3 bases and J 4 bases; bases outside gene matches: 4. Germline V gene sequence: CDR1 LNHDA, CDR2 SQIVND (reference sequence). For the CDR3, the DNA is TGTGCCAGTAGTATGGTAGCGGGGGATTACGAGCAGTACTTC. Residues: CASSMVAGDYEQYF.

V usage is TRBV4-1 and J usage is TRBJ2-2; 9 bases are a match to TRBD2. Germline V gene lookup returns CDR1 MGHRA and CDR2 YSYEKL. The CDR3 is 16 residues long. V lost 6 bases to trimming and J lost 6 bases; unmatched junction nucleotides: 11. CDR3 protein: CASRQGPGLASGELFF. DNA of the CDR3: TGCGCCAGCAGACAGGGCCCGGGACTAGCCTCCGGGGAGCTGTTTTTT.

This clone showed up just once. V usage is TRBV4-2 and J usage is TRBJ2-1; 8 bases agree with TRBD2. The junction had 14 bases not matched to a gene; V was cut back by 6 bases and J by 1 base. CDR1 is LGHNA and CDR2 is YNFKEQ in the germline V gene. The CDR3 totals 18 residues. The CDR3 region has the DNA TGTGCCAGCAGGAGGGGGGCTGGACTAGCCCATTCCTACAATGAGCAGTTCTTC. This gives the protein CASRRGAGLAHSYNEQFF.

The CDR3, as DNA: TGTGCCAGCAGCGTAACCGGACTAGCGGGACCCTACGAGCAGTACTTC. This encodes CASSVTGLAGPYEQYF. The gene calls are TRBV9 and TRBJ2-7; TRBD2 aligns across 12 bases. The germline CDR1 and CDR2 sequences are SGDLS and YYNGEE. The J segment lost 2 bases and the V segment lost 1 base, leaving 4 bases of the junction unmatched. The CDR3 runs to 16 residues. Variable domain in full (rest from reference TRBV9 and TRBJ2-7): DSGVTQTPKHLITATGQRVTLRCSPRSGDLSVYWYQQSLDQGLQFLIQYYNGEERAKGNILERFSAQQFPDLHSELNLSSLELGDSALYFCASSVTGLAGPYEQYFGPGTRLTVT.

The CDR3 loop is CASSPVASGVEGYTF. The CDR3 DNA reads TGTGCCAGCAGCCCAGTGGCTTCAGGGGTTGAAGGCTACACCTTC. The chain recombines TRBV5-4 with TRBJ1-2; possible D gene TRBD1, 6 bases. V lost 4 bases, J lost 8 bases, and 21 bases lay in between. CDR1 is SGHNT, CDR2 YYREEE, per germline (reference sequence). There are 15 residues in the CDR3.

The genes are TRBV4-3 and TRBJ2-5; 8 bases fit TRBD2. This CDR3 region has 16 residues. Germline V gene lookup returns CDR1 LGHNA and CDR2 YSLEER. Germline trimming cut 4 bases from V and 4 bases from J; bases unmatched to any gene: 11. DNA for the CDR3: TGCGCCAGCAGCCGCCGGCTTGGACTAGCTATAGAGACCCAGTACTTC. The encoded protein is CASSRRLGLAIETQYF.

This clone was counted only a few times. This sequence joins TRBV7-8 and TRBJ1-5; possible D gene TRBD1, 5 bases. The CDR3 extends over 15 amino acids. With 1 base removed from V and 0 bases from J, the gap between germline ends came to 7 bases. Germline V gene sequence: CDR1 SGHVS, CDR2 FQNEAQ. The CDR3 region is CASSLGGFSNQPQHF. The CDR3 nucleotides read TGTGCCAGCAGCTTAGGGGGGTTTAGCAATCAGCCCCAGCATTTT. The complete variable domain, with remaining parts taken from reference TRBV7-8 and TRBJ1-5, reads GAGVSQSPRYKVAKRGQDVALRCDPISGHVSLFWYQQALGQGPEFLTYFQNEAQLDKSGLPSDRFFAERPEGSVSTLKIQRTQQEDSAVYLCASSLGGFSNQPQHFGDGTRLSIL.

The rearrangement links TRBV2 to TRBJ2-1; TRBD2 aligns across 11 bases. V was clipped by 2 bases and J by 7 bases; unmatched bases: 4. Per the germline V gene, CDR1 is SNHLY and CDR2 is FYNNEI. The length of the CDR3 is 15 residues. CDR3 sequence (DNA): TGTGCCAGCAGTGAAAGGACTAGCGGGTATAATGAGCAGTTCTTC. This gives the protein CASSERTSGYNEQFF.

This clone turned up a few times. The CDR3 DNA follows: TGCGCCAGCAGGCTCAGGGGTTTGGACACTGAAGCTTTCTTT. Translation: CASRLRGLDTEAFF. The genes are TRBV4-1 and TRBJ1-1; the D gene is possibly TRBD1 (6 bases). Between the trimmed V and J ends, which lost 6 bases and 3 bases, there was a span of 14 bases. The germline V gene encodes CDR1 MGHRA and CDR2 YSYEKL. The CDR3 consists of 14 residues.

The chain combines TRBV27 with TRBJ2-7, with 9 bases lining up with TRBD2. The trim removed 5 bases at V and 0 bases at J, leaving 2 bases unmatched. Germline V gene lookup returns CDR1 MNHEY and CDR2 SMNVEV (reference sequence). The CDR3 spans 14 residues. CDR3 in DNA: TGTGCCAGCAGTCCGGGACTAGCCTCCTACGAGCAGTACTTC. Translated, it gives CASSPGLASYEQYF.

The chain employs TRBV28 and TRBJ2-3; 9 nucleotides match TRBD1. With 3 bases clipped from V and 6 bases from J, the junction kept 13 bases outside the gene matches. Per germline, CDR1 MDHEN and CDR2 SYDVKM. This CDR3 is built from 17 residues. The CDR3 DNA follows: TGTGCCAGCAGTTTTAGTCCGGGACAGGGCCCCTGGGATACGCAGTATTTT. Its protein is CASSFSPGQGPWDTQYF.

The rearrangement joins TRBV27 to TRBJ1-2; D call uncertain. V dropped 4 bases and J dropped 7 bases, with 13 bases sitting between them. Per the germline V gene, CDR1 is MNHEY and CDR2 is SMNVEV (reference sequence). The CDR3 is 13 amino acids. Written as DNA, the CDR3 is TGTGCCAGCAGTTCCACCTTAGCTGGTGGCTACACCTTC. It codes for CASSSTLAGGYTF.

This rearrangement joins TRBV28 to TRBJ2-7, with D possibly matching TRBD1 (6 bases). Germline V gene data show CDR1 as MDHEN and CDR2 as SYDVKM. V gave up 3 bases and J gave up 2 bases, with 11 bases separating them. CDR3 length: 14 amino acids. Written as DNA, the CDR3 is TGTGCCAGCAGTTTGGGACATACCCCCTACGAGCAGTACTTC. Translated, it gives CASSLGHTPYEQYF. Using reference TRBV28 and TRBJ2-7 for the parts outside the CDR3, the full variable domain is DVKVTQSSRYLVKRTGEKVFLECVQDMDHENMFWYRQDPGLGLRLIYFSYDVKMKEKGDIPEGYSVSREKKERFSLILESASTNQTSMYLCASSLGHTPYEQYFGPGTRLTVT.

A single count supports this clone. The chain employs TRBV2 and TRBJ2-3, with D unclear. V gave up 2 bases and J gave up 0 bases, with 9 bases separating them. CDR1 is SNHLY and CDR2 is FYNNEI in the germline V gene. This CDR3 region has 15 residues. The chain's CDR3 is CASSEWFTSTDTQYF. CDR3 DNA: TGTGCCAGCAGTGAATGGTTTACGAGCACAGATACGCAGTATTTT.

The chain is built from TRBV7-9 and TRBJ1-6, with D uncertain. Germline V gene sequence: CDR1 SEHNR, CDR2 FQNEAQ (reference sequence). This CDR3 is 16 amino acids long. V was trimmed by 2 bases and J by 0 bases, leaving 8 bases between them. Written as DNA, the CDR3 is TGTGCCAGCAGCTTAAGCGGTAGCTCCTATAATTCACCCCTCCACTTT. Protein: CASSLSGSSYNSPLHF.

CDR3 nucleotide sequence: TGTGCCAGCAGTGAAGGTCAGGGGGCCCACTATGGCTACACCTTC. Residues: CASSEGQGAHYGYTF. The V gene is TRBV6-1, the J gene TRBJ1-2, with 8 bases that match TRBD1. The CDR3 runs to 15 residues. Germline V CDR1 and CDR2: MNHNS, SASEGT. After removal of 1 base from V and 3 bases from J, the junction contained 4 bases not matched to a gene.

The chain couples TRBV30 to TRBJ2-7; D remains ambiguous. The CDR3 has 13 residues. The V and J ends lost 0 bases and 0 bases respectively, with 6 bases between them. The germline V gene encodes CDR1 GTSNPN and CDR2 SVGIG (reference sequence). CDR3 sequence (DNA): TGTGCCTGGAGTGTAAGCAGCTCCTACGAGCAGTACTTC. It is translated as CAWSVSSSYEQYF.

V usage is TRBV28 and J usage is TRBJ1-2; maybe TRBD1 (5 bases). This CDR3 contains 16 residues. CDR1 and CDR2 from the germline V gene are MDHEN and SYDVKM. Trimming cost V 5 bases and J 1 base, with 17 bases left between them. The CDR3 DNA is TGTGCCAGCAGTGCCACCGGGACGAAAATTAACTATGGCTACACCTTC. Amino acids: CASSATGTKINYGYTF.

The chain is built from TRBV13 and TRBJ2-1, with 8 bases aligning to TRBD2. This CDR3 is 15 amino acids long. J gave up 2 bases and V 5 bases, and 5 bases lay outside the gene matches. Germline V gene lookup returns CDR1 PRHDT and CDR2 FYEKMQ (reference sequence). The CDR3 reads CASSPGLETYNEQFF. The CDR3 coding sequence is TGTGCCAGCAGCCCGGGACTAGAGACCTACAATGAGCAGTTCTTC. The variable domain in full, completed from reference TRBV13 and TRBJ2-1, reads AAGVIQSPRHLIKEKRETATLKCYPIPRHDTVYWYQQGPGQDPQFLISFYEKMQSDKGSIPDRFSAQQFSDYHSELNMSSLELGDSALYFCASSPGLETYNEQFFGPGTRLTVL.

This clone was recorded a few times. The rearrangement joins TRBV7-9 to TRBJ1-2; D uncertain. Per the germline V gene, CDR1 is SEHNR and CDR2 is FQNEAQ (reference sequence). V was pared by 0 bases and J by 7 bases, with 18 bases between. The CDR3 consists of 16 residues. The CDR3 reads CASSLADGVGVVGYTF. The CDR3 coding sequence is TGTGCCAGCAGCTTAGCGGACGGGGTCGGGGTAGTTGGCTACACCTTC.

The gene calls are TRBV7-9 and TRBJ2-7; tentative D call: TRBD2 (6 bases). The germline CDR1 and CDR2 sequences are SEHNR and FQNEAQ (reference sequence). The CDR3 has 15 residues. V lost 4 bases and J lost 2, with 15 bases in between. This CDR3 is CASSSAAGTPYEQYF. The DNA of the CDR3 is TGTGCCAGCAGCTCCGCCGCGGGAACACCCTACGAGCAGTACTTC.

This chain uses TRBV5-1 with TRBJ1-1; D is unresolved. Trimming cost V 0 bases and J 5 bases, with 2 bases left between them. Germline values: CDR1 SGHRS, CDR2 YFSETQ. The CDR3 consists of 11 residues. The CDR3 is CASSLGTEAFF. The CDR3 DNA reads as TGCGCCAGCAGCTTGGGAACTGAAGCTTTCTTT.

This rearrangement joins TRBV28 to TRBJ1-2; the match to TRBD1 covers 7 bases. With 2 bases clipped from V and 2 bases from J, the junction kept 8 bases outside the gene matches. The CDR3 covers 16 residues. Germline assignment: CDR1 MDHEN and CDR2 SYDVKM. As DNA, the CDR3 is TGTGCCAGCAGTTTAGGTGGGGACAGCCCAAACTATGGCTACACCTTC. Translation: CASSLGGDSPNYGYTF.

The chain has TRBV6-6 and TRBJ2-7; 9 bases are shared with TRBD2. Germline assignment: CDR1 MNHNY and CDR2 SVGAGI (reference sequence). The CDR3 has 15 residues. The V segment lost 4 bases and the J segment 3 bases; nucleotides outside the gene matches: 7. The CDR3 DNA follows: TGTGCCAGCAGTTCAGCGGGACTAGCCAACTACGAGCAGTACTTC. It codes for CASSSAGLANYEQYF.